These 26 T cell receptor beta chains originate from one sample sequenced in a study of graft-versus-host responses after intestinal transplantation. Sequencing used immunoSEQ multiplex PCR; TCRdb keeps in-frame clones, though not all of them. The sample lists about 110,000 clones, 85% to 95% seen once, with 0.23% in the top ten. Their cognate antigens are unknown. The sample was unstimulated CD4+ T cells sorted from spleen or lymph node cells, taken before transplant. These TCRs come from a human donor who was the organ donor for an intestinal transplant.

The chain couples TRBV6-1 to TRBJ2-4; 11 bases line up with TRBD2. Trimming at V came to 2 bases and at J to 0 bases, leaving 15 bases not matched to a gene. The CDR3 totals 21 residues. The germline V gene encodes CDR1 MNHNS and CDR2 SASEGT. The CDR3, as DNA: TGTGCCAGCAGTGAATCTAGAGGACTAGCGGGCGTGAAGTTAGCCAAAAACATTCAGTACTTC. This sequence encodes CASSESRGLAGVKLAKNIQYF.

The V call is TRBV2, the J call TRBJ2-1; D might be TRBD2 (5 bases). CDR1 is SNHLY, CDR2 FYNNEI, per germline. Trimming removed 1 base at V and 13 bases at J, with 8 bases between. The CDR3 is 11 amino acids. This CDR3 is CASSEGLFQFF. DNA of the CDR3: TGTGCCAGCAGTGAAGGACTATTCCAGTTCTTC.

J is TRBJ1-1 and V is TRBV2; possibly TRBD1 for D (5 bases). This CDR3 spans 14 amino acids. V was trimmed by 6 bases and J by 0 bases, leaving 11 bases between them. The germline V gene encodes CDR1 SNHLY and CDR2 FYNNEI. CDR3 amino acids: CASRARAMNTEAFF. The CDR3 DNA is TGTGCCAGCAGGGCCAGGGCCATGAACACTGAAGCTTTCTTT.

The gene calls are TRBV5-6 and TRBJ2-3; D possibly corresponds to TRBD2 (6 bases). Germline lookup yields CDR1 SGHDT and CDR2 YYEEEE. Trimming left V 4 bases short and J 7 bases short, with 16 bases between. The CDR3 totals 14 residues. DNA of the CDR3: TGTGCCAGCAGCCCGACTAGGGCGGGGAATACGCAGTATTTT. Translated: CASSPTRAGNTQYF.

About this clone: Other DNA sequences within the sample encode an identical CDR3. V usage is TRBV11-2 and J usage is TRBJ2-7; 10 nucleotides agree with TRBD1. Germline V gene data show CDR1 as SGHAT and CDR2 as FQNNGV. Trimming took 0 bases from V and 4 from J; bases not matched to a gene: 6. The CDR3 has 16 amino acids. The CDR3: CASSLDRRQGAYEQYF. The CDR3 DNA reads as TGTGCCAGCAGCTTAGATCGACGACAGGGGGCTTACGAGCAGTACTTC.

The chain joins TRBV7-2 to TRBJ2-7; D is perhaps TRBD2 (5 bases). From germline, CDR1 is SGHTA and CDR2 FQGNSA. The CDR3 is 14 residues long. Between the trimmed V and J ends, which lost 0 bases and 4 bases, there was a span of 10 bases. The CDR3 bases are TGTGCCAGCAGCTTAGCGGGAGATGAGTACGAGCAGTACTTC. It is translated as CASSLAGDEYEQYF.

This clone was counted between two and nine times. The CDR3 region is CASSLVSGTSTDTQYF. The CDR3 DNA reads as TGCGCCAGCAGCTTGGTTAGCGGGACTAGCACAGATACGCAGTATTTT. This chain connects TRBV5-1 to TRBJ2-3; 8 bases agree with TRBD2. The trim removed 0 bases at V and 0 bases at J, leaving 3 bases unmatched. The CDR3 runs to 16 residues. CDR1 and CDR2 from the germline V gene are SGHRS and YFSETQ.

This chain links TRBV6-6 with TRBJ1-4; D may be TRBD1 (6 bases). This CDR3 is 14 amino acids long. Germline assignment: CDR1 MNHNY and CDR2 SVGAGI (reference sequence). V was shortened by 8 bases and J by 8 bases, with 18 bases between the two germline ends. The CDR3 bases are TGTGCCAGCCACAAACAGGGTTTAGGAGAAAAACTGTTTTTT. It translates to CASHKQGLGEKLFF.

The CDR3 sequence: CASSARPTDTQYF. The DNA of the CDR3 is TGTGCCAGCAGTGCCCGGCCCACAGATACGCAGTATTTT. J is TRBJ2-3 and V is TRBV6-1, with no clear D. CDR3 size: 13 residues. CDR1 is MNHNS and CDR2 is SASEGT in the germline V gene. V shed 4 bases and J shed 2 bases, with 7 bases lying between them.

In the case of this clone: Within the sample, other DNA sequences also encode this same CDR3. The genes are TRBV5-6 and TRBJ2-5; 9 nucleotides align to TRBD2. The germline gives CDR1 SGHDT, CDR2 YYEEEE. The V segment lost 0 bases and the J segment 5 bases; nucleotides outside the gene matches: 2. This CDR3 comprises 14 residues. The DNA for the CDR3 is TGTGCCAGCAGCTTGGGTGCGGGAGGGGAGACCCAGTACTTC. Translating gives CASSLGAGGETQYF.

The V call is TRBV10-3, the J call TRBJ2-5, with 11 bases lining up with TRBD2. Trimming cost V 5 bases and J 0 bases; bases outside gene matches: 2. In germline, CDR1 is ENHRY, CDR2 SYGVKD. The CDR3 is 15 amino acids. In nucleotides, the CDR3 is TGTGCCATCAGTCTAGCGGGAGGAGACCAAGAGACCCAGTACTTC. This sequence encodes CAISLAGGDQETQYF.

The chain joins TRBV5-1 to TRBJ1-4; D unresolved. Trimming pared 0 bases from V and 7 bases from J, leaving 7 bases between. Per germline, CDR1 SGHRS and CDR2 YFSETQ. The CDR3 totals 13 residues. The CDR3 DNA is TGCGCCAGCAGCTTGGTTCGGGGTGAAAAACTGTTTTTT. Its translation: CASSLVRGEKLFF.

J is TRBJ1-5 and V is TRBV6-6; D unresolved. The CDR3 spans 13 residues. The germline V and J ends were trimmed by 2 bases and 2 bases, with 4 bases remaining between them. CDR1 MNHNY and CDR2 SVGAGI come from the germline V gene (reference sequence). The DNA of the CDR3 is TGTGCCAGCAGTTACGGGGGCAATCAGCCCCAGCATTTT. Amino acids: CASSYGGNQPQHF.

In regard to this clone: Other DNA sequences in this specimen translate into the identical CDR3. CDR3 DNA: TGCGCCAGCAGTTCTAACACCGGGGAGCTGTTTTTT. Its protein is CASSSNTGELFF. This chain connects TRBV5-1 to TRBJ2-2; D uncertain. Trimming cost V 5 bases and J 2 bases, with 4 bases left between them. CDR1 is SGHRS, CDR2 YFSETQ, per germline. This CDR3 has 12 amino acids.

The chain joins TRBV11-2 to TRBJ2-2, with D perhaps matching TRBD2 (5 bases). Trimming removed 4 bases from V and 0 bases from J, with 6 bases in between. Germline assignment: CDR1 SGHAT and CDR2 FQNNGV. The CDR3 is 14 amino acids. This CDR3 reads CASSSRANTGELFF. CDR3 DNA: TGTGCCAGCAGCTCGAGGGCGAACACCGGGGAGCTGTTTTTT.

The V gene is TRBV6-1, the J gene TRBJ2-7, with D perhaps TRBD1 or TRBD2 (6 bases each). Trimming left V 2 bases short and J 3 bases short, with 29 bases between. The CDR3 contains 20 residues. Germline CDR1 MNHNS, CDR2 SASEGT. CDR3 sequence: CASSELLKGGYGRSSYEQYF. CDR3 bases: TGTGCCAGCAGTGAACTCCTCAAGGGGGGATATGGTAGATCGAGCTACGAGCAGTACTTC.

The chain employs TRBV7-9 and TRBJ1-4; D is uncertain. The CDR3 is 16 residues long. The V gene lost 1 base and the J gene lost 1 base, with 10 bases spanning the gap. The germline V gene has CDR1 SEHNR and CDR2 FQNEAQ (reference sequence). CDR3 sequence (DNA): TGTGCCAGCAGCTTAGACCCGATGGTAACTAATGAAAAACTGTTTTTT. Protein: CASSLDPMVTNEKLFF.

This clone is a singleton in its sample. The chain links TRBV6-1 to TRBJ1-2; the D is unclear. CDR1 and CDR2 (germline): MNHNS, SASEGT. The V gene lost 7 bases and the J gene lost 4 bases, with 19 bases spanning the gap. This CDR3 contains 15 residues. The DNA of the CDR3 is TGTGCCAGCACCCAACGGGCTGAATGGGCCTATGGCTACACCTTC. Translated: CASTQRAEWAYGYTF.

The chain is built from TRBV6-5 and TRBJ2-5; 8 bases map to TRBD2. J gave up 5 bases and V 5 bases, and 10 bases lay outside the gene matches. Germline-derived CDR1 and CDR2 are MNHEY and SVGAGI. The CDR3 loop spans 15 amino acids. CDR3 nucleotides: TGTGCCAGCAGTCGCGGGGTAGCGGGAAGGGAGACCCAGTACTTC. It codes for CASSRGVAGRETQYF.

Written as DNA, the CDR3 is TGTGCCAGCAGCTTGGAACCAAACACCATATATTTT. Translated: CASSLEPNTIYF. This chain joins TRBV5-6 and TRBJ1-3, with unresolved D. The germline V gene has CDR1 SGHDT and CDR2 YYEEEE. V shed 0 bases and J shed 6 bases, with 4 bases lying between them. This CDR3 spans 12 amino acids.

This clone occurred a few times. The J gene is TRBJ2-1, the V gene TRBV27; 8 nucleotides match TRBD2. The length of the CDR3 is 17 residues. Germline V lookup: CDR1 MNHEY, CDR2 SMNVEV (reference sequence). Trimming removed 2 bases from V and 0 bases from J; junction bases left unmatched: 6. The CDR3 DNA is TGTGCCAGCAGTTTAGGCTTAGCGGGACTCTCCTACAATGAGCAGTTCTTC. Its translation is CASSLGLAGLSYNEQFF.

The chain is built from TRBV7-2 and TRBJ2-5; possibly TRBD1 for D (6 bases). In germline, CDR1 is SGHTA, CDR2 FQGNSA. The germline V and J ends were trimmed by 5 bases and 5 bases, with 18 bases remaining between them. This CDR3 has 15 amino acids. The CDR3 DNA reads TGTGCCAGCAGCCATCATGGGGGCGCAGAGGAGACCCAGTACTTC. Translation: CASSHHGGAEETQYF.

The V gene is TRBV7-3, the J gene TRBJ2-1; D is perhaps TRBD2 (6 bases). Germline V CDR1 and CDR2: SGHTA, FQGTGA. The CDR3 has 14 amino acids. V shed 1 base and J shed 7 bases, with 11 bases lying between them. CDR3 in DNA: TGTGCCAGCAGCTTAAATCTGGGGGGAAATGAGCAGTTCTTC. Translation: CASSLNLGGNEQFF.

The chain is built from TRBV5-6 and TRBJ1-1; D perhaps matches TRBD1 (6 bases). Per the germline V gene, CDR1 is SGHDT and CDR2 is YYEEEE. This CDR3 is 16 amino acids long. Deletions cut 4 bases from V and 0 bases from J, with 16 bases between. CDR3 sequence reads: CASSAGGRPMNTEAFF. The CDR3 coding sequence is TGTGCCAGCAGCGCCGGGGGGCGACCTATGAACACTGAAGCTTTCTTT. The complete variable domain, with remaining parts taken from reference TRBV5-6 and TRBJ1-1, reads DAGVTQSPTHLIKTRGQQVTLRCSPKSGHDTVSWYQQALGQGPQFIFQYYEEEERQRGNFPDRFSGHQFPNYSSELNVNALLLGDSALYLCASSAGGRPMNTEAFFGQGTRLTVV.

The chain recombines TRBV18 with TRBJ2-7; TRBD1 matches 7 bases. CDR1 and CDR2 from the germline V gene are KGHSH and LQKENI. With V trimmed by 3 bases and J by 6 bases, 11 bases remained unmatched. This CDR3 has 15 amino acids. In DNA, the CDR3 is TGTGCCAGCTCACCTCATACAGGGGTCGAGGCCGAGCAGTACTTC. Protein sequence: CASSPHTGVEAEQYF. The full variable domain, completed using reference TRBV18 and TRBJ2-7, is NAGVMQNPRHLVRRRGQEARLRCSPMKGHSHVYWYRQLPEEGLKFMVYLQKENIIDESGMPKERFSAEFPKEGPSILRIQQVVRGDSAAYFCASSPHTGVEAEQYFGPGTRLTVT.

The rearrangement links TRBV13 to TRBJ2-3; D perhaps matches TRBD2 (6 bases). CDR1 and CDR2 (germline): PRHDT, FYEKMQ (reference sequence). V was shortened by 0 bases and J by 3 bases, with 16 bases between the two germline ends. The CDR3 has 17 residues. In DNA form, the CDR3 reads TGTGCCAGCAGCTTAGGCCACGGCGGGGAAAGGACAGATACGCAGTATTTT. This codes for CASSLGHGGERTDTQYF.